This T cell receptor beta chain was obtained from a study of T cells and Merkel cell carcinoma outcomes. About this clone: The antigen remains undetermined.

V was pared by 6 bases and J by 4 bases, with 3 bases of the junction left unmatched. Germline V lookup: CDR1 MNHEY, CDR2 SVGAGI. CDR3 size: 14 residues. The method was immunoSEQ multiplex PCR; TCRdb's version includes in-frame clones alone and lacks a portion of them. The sample includes under 20,000 clones, 82% of them seen just once. Study-level points and caveats: Reportedly, T-cell repertoire with density predicts Merkel cell carcinoma outcomes.

The receptor was isolated from a human donor with Merkel cell carcinoma. What was sequenced was tumor tissue from Merkel cell carcinoma. This chain joins TRBV6-5 and TRBJ1-4, with 9 positions matching TRBD1. The CDR3, as DNA: TGTGCCAGCAGGTTGGGACAGGGTAATGAAAAACTGTTTTTT. This gives the protein CASRLGQGNEKLFF.